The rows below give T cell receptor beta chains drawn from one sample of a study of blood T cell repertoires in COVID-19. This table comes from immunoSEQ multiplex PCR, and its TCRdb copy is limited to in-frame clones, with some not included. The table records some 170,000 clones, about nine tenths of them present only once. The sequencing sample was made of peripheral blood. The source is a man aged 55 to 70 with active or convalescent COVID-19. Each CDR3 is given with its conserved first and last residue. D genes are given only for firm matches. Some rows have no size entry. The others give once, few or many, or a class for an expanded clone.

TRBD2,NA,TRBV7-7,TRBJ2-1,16,TGTGCCAGCAGCTTAGGTTCTAGCGGGGGCTACAATGAGCAGTTCTTC,CASSLGSSGGYNEQFF
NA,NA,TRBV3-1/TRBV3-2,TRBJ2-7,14,TGTGCCAGCAGCCAAGGGCAGGGAACGTACGAGCAGTACTTC,CASSQGQGTYEQYF
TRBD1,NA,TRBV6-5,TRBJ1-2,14,TGTGCCAGCAGCATCGACAGGGGGAACTATGGCTACACCTTC,CASSIDRGNYGYTF
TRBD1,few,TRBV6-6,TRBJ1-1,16,TGTGCCAGCAGTTCCCCTGAGACAGGGATGAACACTGAAGCTTTCTTT,CASSSPETGMNTEAFF
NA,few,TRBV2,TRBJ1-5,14,TGTGCCAGCAGCGGGGGTCGCAACAATCAGCCCCAGCATTTT,CASSGGRNNQPQHF
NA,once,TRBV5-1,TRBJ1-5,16,TGCGCCAGCAGCTTGGAAGTAGCGGGTTGGAATCAGCCCCAGCATTTT,CASSLEVAGWNQPQHF
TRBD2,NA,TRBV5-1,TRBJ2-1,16,TGCGCCAGCAGTCAATTAGCGGGAGCGAGAGGCAATGAGCAGTTCTTC,CASSQLAGARGNEQFF
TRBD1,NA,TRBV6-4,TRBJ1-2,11,TGTGCCAGTCAGGGGGCCTATGGCTACACCTTC,CASQGAYGYTF
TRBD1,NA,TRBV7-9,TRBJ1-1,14,TGTGCCAGCAGCCAATCTGGACAGGTAAATGAAGCTTTCTTT,CASSQSGQVNEAFF
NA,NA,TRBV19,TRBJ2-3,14,TGTGCCAGTAGTATGGCTTTGCTCACAGATACGCAGTATTTT,CASSMALLTDTQYF
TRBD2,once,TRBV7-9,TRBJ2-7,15,TGTGCCAGCAGCTTAGCGGGGACTAGCTCCCACGAGCAGTACTTC,CASSLAGTSSHEQYF
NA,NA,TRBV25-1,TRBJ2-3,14,TGTGCCAGCAGGGCGGGCCCAAGCACAGATACGCAGTATTTT,CASRAGPSTDTQYF
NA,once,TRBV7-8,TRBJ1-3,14,TGTGCCAGCAGACCCAGACAGGCTGGAAACACCATATATTTT,CASRPRQAGNTIYF
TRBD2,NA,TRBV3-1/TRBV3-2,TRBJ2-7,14,TGTGCCAGCAGCCAAACTAGCGGGAGTTACGAGCAGTACTTC,CASSQTSGSYEQYF
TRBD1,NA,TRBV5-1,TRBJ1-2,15,TGCGCCAGCAGCTTGGCCTTAGGACAGGGGTTAAGCTACACCTTC,CASSLALGQGLSYTF
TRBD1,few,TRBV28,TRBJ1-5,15,TGTGCCAGCAAGACAGGGGGCTCTAGCAATCAGCCCCAGCATTTT,CASKTGGSSNQPQHF
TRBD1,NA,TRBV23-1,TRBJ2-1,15,TGCGCCAGCAGTCAACCCGACAGGGGGGGCCCTGAGCAGTTCTTC,CASSQPDRGGPEQFF
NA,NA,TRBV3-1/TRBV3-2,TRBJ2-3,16,TGTGCCAGCAGCCTCTCCGGGGTATTATTAAAAGAAACGCAGTATTTT,CASSLSGVLLKETQYF
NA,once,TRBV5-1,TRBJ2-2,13,TGCGCCAGCACTACACACAGCACCGGGGAGCTGTTTTTT,CASTTHSTGELFF
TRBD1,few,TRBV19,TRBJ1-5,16,TGTGCCAGTAGTACCAAAACAGGGGTCCGAAATCAGCCCCAGCATTTT,CASSTKTGVRNQPQHF
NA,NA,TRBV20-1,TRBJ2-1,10,TGCAGTGCTATAGCGGATGAGCAGTTCTTC,CSAIADEQFF
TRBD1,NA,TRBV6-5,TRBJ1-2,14,TGTGCCAGCAGTTACGATGGGCAGGGGGTTGGCTACACCTTC,CASSYDGQGVGYTF
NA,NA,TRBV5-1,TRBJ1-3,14,TGCGCCAGCATGCTAGGGGTCCCTGGAAACACCATATATTTT,CASMLGVPGNTIYF
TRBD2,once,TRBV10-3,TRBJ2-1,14,TGTGCCATCAGTGCTAGCGGGGTCGTCAATGAGCAGTTCTTC,CAISASGVVNEQFF
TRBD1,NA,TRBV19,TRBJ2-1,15,TGTGCCAGTAGTACTCGGGACAGGTTCGACAATGAGCAGTTCTTC,CASSTRDRFDNEQFF
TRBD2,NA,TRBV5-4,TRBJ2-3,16,TGTGCCAGCAGCTTCCAACCGGGACTAGGCTTAGATACGCAGTATTTT,CASSFQPGLGLDTQYF
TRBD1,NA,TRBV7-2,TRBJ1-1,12,TGTGCCAGCAGCCCAGACAGGGGGAACGCTTTCTTT,CASSPDRGNAFF
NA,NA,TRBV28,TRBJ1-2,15,TGTGCCAGCAGTCCCCCCGGACAAGGGCTGAAGGGCTACACCTTC,CASSPPGQGLKGYTF
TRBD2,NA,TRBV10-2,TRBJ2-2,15,TGCGCCAGCACCCCCCCTAGCGGCAACACCGGGGAGCTGTTTTTT,CASTPPSGNTGELFF
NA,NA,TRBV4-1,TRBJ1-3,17,TGCGCCAGCAGCCCCGACACCGGAATTAAATCTGGAAACACCATATATTTT,CASSPDTGIKSGNTIYF
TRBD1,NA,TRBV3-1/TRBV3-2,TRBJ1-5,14,TGTGCCAGCAGCCAAAGGGACAGGGATCAGCCCCAGCATTTT,CASSQRDRDQPQHF
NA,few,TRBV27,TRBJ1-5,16,TGTGCCAGCAGTTTATCGGGCAGGGTATTCAATCAGCCCCAGCATTTT,CASSLSGRVFNQPQHF
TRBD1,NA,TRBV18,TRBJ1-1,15,TGTGCCAGCTCACCCCGGGGACAGCAAAACACTGAAGCTTTCTTT,CASSPRGQQNTEAFF
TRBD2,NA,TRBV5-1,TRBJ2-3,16,TGCGCCAGCAGCAGAGGGACTAGCGGAGGCACAGATACGCAGTATTTT,CASSRGTSGGTDTQYF
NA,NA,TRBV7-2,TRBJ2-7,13,TGTGCCAGCAGCTTAGGGCAGGGAGGCGAGCAGTACTTC,CASSLGQGGEQYF
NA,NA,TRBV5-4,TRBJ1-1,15,TGTGCCAGCAGCTCGGTGGGGGGGACGAACACTGAAGCTTTCTTT,CASSSVGGTNTEAFF